Listed below are T cell receptor beta chains from one sample, sequenced in a study of cytomegalovirus exposure and HLA in healthy donors. The table came from immunoSEQ multiplex PCR; TCRdb's copy has only in-frame clones and leaves some out. In the table there are around 140,000 clones, around nine tenths of which are singletons. The specimen was PBMCs. The receptor set was obtained from a woman under 40 in good health and CMV-seronegative. Each CDR3 is given with its conserved first and last residue. The order of the fields is J gene, V gene, CDR3 length, D gene, clone size, CDR3 DNA, CDR3 protein. D genes are given only for firm matches. Clone size is stated in some rows and not others, as once, few, many or a class when expanded.

j_gene: TRBJ2-2; v_gene: TRBV6-5; len: 13; d_gene: NA; abundance: NA; CDR3nt: TGTGCCAGCAGTTACAGAGTTACCGGGGAGCTGTTTTTT; CDR3aa: CASSYRVTGELFF
j_gene: TRBJ1-2; v_gene: TRBV19; len: 13; d_gene: TRBD1; abundance: NA; CDR3nt: TGTGCCAGCACAGACAGGGATAACTATGGCTACACCTTC; CDR3aa: CASTDRDNYGYTF
j_gene: TRBJ1-6; v_gene: TRBV27; len: 15; d_gene: TRBD1; abundance: NA; CDR3nt: TGTGCCAGCAACCCAGGACAGGGGGTTGGATCACCCCTCCACTTT; CDR3aa: CASNPGQGVGSPLHF
j_gene: TRBJ2-7; v_gene: TRBV7-9; len: 14; d_gene: TRBD1; abundance: few; CDR3nt: TGTGCCAGCAGCTTCACAGGGGAAGGCGACGAGCAGTACTTC; CDR3aa: CASSFTGEGDEQYF
j_gene: TRBJ1-2; v_gene: TRBV28; len: 12; d_gene: NA; abundance: NA; CDR3nt: TGTGCCAGCAGTCCATCTAACTATGGCTACACCTTC; CDR3aa: CASSPSNYGYTF
j_gene: TRBJ1-4; v_gene: TRBV14; len: 13; d_gene: NA; abundance: NA; CDR3nt: TGTGCCAGCAGCCAATCACTGGCGGGAAGATTGTTTTTT; CDR3aa: CASSQSLAGRLFF
j_gene: TRBJ2-3; v_gene: TRBV7-3; len: 12; d_gene: NA; abundance: few; CDR3nt: TGTGCCAGCAGCAGAATCGGAGATACGCAGTATTTT; CDR3aa: CASSRIGDTQYF
j_gene: TRBJ1-1; v_gene: TRBV7-2; len: 13; d_gene: TRBD1; abundance: once; CDR3nt: TGTGCCAGCAGCTTAGCGGACAGGGTGGGAGCTTTCTTT; CDR3aa: CASSLADRVGAFF
j_gene: TRBJ1-6; v_gene: TRBV19; len: 17; d_gene: TRBD1; abundance: NA; CDR3nt: TGTGCCAGTAGACCGGGACAGGGTTCTTTTGCGAATTCACCCCTCCACTTT; CDR3aa: CASRPGQGSFANSPLHF
j_gene: TRBJ2-1; v_gene: TRBV7-6; len: 15; d_gene: NA; abundance: NA; CDR3nt: TGTGCCAGCAGCTTAGAGCCAGGGGCCTACAATGAGCAGTTCTTC; CDR3aa: CASSLEPGAYNEQFF
j_gene: TRBJ1-5; v_gene: TRBV6-1; len: 13; d_gene: NA; abundance: NA; CDR3nt: TGTGCCAGCAGGGTTTTTCGGGATCAGCCCCAGCATTTT; CDR3aa: CASRVFRDQPQHF
j_gene: TRBJ1-2; v_gene: TRBV15; len: 17; d_gene: NA; abundance: NA; CDR3nt: TGTGCCACCAGCAGTTTCCCGGAAGGAGCTTCCCACTATGGCTACACCTTC; CDR3aa: CATSSFPEGASHYGYTF
j_gene: TRBJ2-4; v_gene: TRBV28; len: 16; d_gene: TRBD2; abundance: NA; CDR3nt: TGTGCCAGCAGAAAAGCCGGGACTAGCGGGAAAAACATTCAGTACTTC; CDR3aa: CASRKAGTSGKNIQYF
j_gene: TRBJ2-2; v_gene: TRBV7-3; len: 15; d_gene: TRBD2; abundance: NA; CDR3nt: TGTGCCAGCAGCCTGACTAGCGGGAGCCCCGGGGAGCTGTTTTTT; CDR3aa: CASSLTSGSPGELFF
j_gene: TRBJ1-1; v_gene: TRBV2; len: 13; d_gene: NA; abundance: NA; CDR3nt: TGTGCCAGCAAATTTTGGGCTCGCACTGAAGCTTTCTTT; CDR3aa: CASKFWARTEAFF
j_gene: TRBJ1-1; v_gene: TRBV7-3; len: 13; d_gene: NA; abundance: NA; CDR3nt: TGTGCCAGCAGCTTGGGGGGTTCCACTGAAGCTTTCTTT; CDR3aa: CASSLGGSTEAFF
j_gene: TRBJ1-2; v_gene: TRBV7-6; len: 16; d_gene: NA; abundance: NA; CDR3nt: TGTGCCAGCAGCCTGTTAGGGACAAGTTATCCCCATGGCTACACCTTC; CDR3aa: CASSLLGTSYPHGYTF
j_gene: TRBJ1-2; v_gene: TRBV30; len: 14; d_gene: NA; abundance: NA; CDR3nt: TGTGCCTGGAGTGTTATGGGTCAGGAATATGGCTACACCTTC; CDR3aa: CAWSVMGQEYGYTF
j_gene: TRBJ2-5; v_gene: TRBV7-6; len: 16; d_gene: TRBD2; abundance: NA; CDR3nt: TGTGCCAGCAGGCATACTAGCGGGGGGGCCTTCGAGACCCAGTACTTC; CDR3aa: CASRHTSGGAFETQYF
j_gene: TRBJ2-7; v_gene: TRBV7-2; len: 19; d_gene: TRBD2; abundance: NA; CDR3nt: TGTGCCAGCAGCTCCCGGACGGGGACTAGCGGGGGGGTCTCCTACGAGCAGTACTTC; CDR3aa: CASSSRTGTSGGVSYEQYF
j_gene: TRBJ1-1; v_gene: TRBV7-8; len: 14; d_gene: TRBD1; abundance: NA; CDR3nt: TGTGCCAGCAGGGACAGGGCCTTCAACACTGAAGCTTTCTTT; CDR3aa: CASRDRAFNTEAFF
j_gene: TRBJ2-5; v_gene: TRBV5-1; len: 14; d_gene: NA; abundance: NA; CDR3nt: TGCGCCAGCAGCCGGGACTCCTACGTGGAGACCCAGTACTTC; CDR3aa: CASSRDSYVETQYF
j_gene: TRBJ1-6; v_gene: TRBV28; len: 19; d_gene: TRBD1; abundance: NA; CDR3nt: TGTGCCAGCAGTTTCGACTTGGCGCCGGGACAGGGCTATAATTCACCCCTCCACTTT; CDR3aa: CASSFDLAPGQGYNSPLHF
j_gene: TRBJ1-2; v_gene: TRBV6-6; len: 13; d_gene: NA; abundance: NA; CDR3nt: TGTGCCAGCAGTGGACAGATCACCTATGGCTACACCTTC; CDR3aa: CASSGQITYGYTF
j_gene: TRBJ1-2; v_gene: TRBV30; len: 17; d_gene: NA; abundance: NA; CDR3nt: TGTGCCTGGACACCAACGGGCCTCGGGAGTCGGGCGTATGGCTACACCTTC; CDR3aa: CAWTPTGLGSRAYGYTF
j_gene: TRBJ1-6; v_gene: TRBV7-9; len: 14; d_gene: NA; abundance: NA; CDR3nt: TGTGCCAGCAGACTCGAGAGTAATAATTCACCCCTCCACTTT; CDR3aa: CASRLESNNSPLHF
j_gene: TRBJ1-4; v_gene: TRBV27; len: 16; d_gene: TRBD1; abundance: NA; CDR3nt: TGTGCCAGCAGCCCCCCACGGGACAGAAAAAATGAAAAACTGTTTTTT; CDR3aa: CASSPPRDRKNEKLFF
j_gene: TRBJ2-7; v_gene: TRBV4-1; len: 16; d_gene: TRBD2; abundance: NA; CDR3nt: TGCGCCAGCAGCCATCTCCCGGGACTAGGTGTCTACGAGCAGTACTTC; CDR3aa: CASSHLPGLGVYEQYF
j_gene: TRBJ2-1; v_gene: TRBV4-3; len: 13; d_gene: NA; abundance: NA; CDR3nt: TGCGCCAGCAGCCAAGATTGGGGCGATGAGCAGTTCTTC; CDR3aa: CASSQDWGDEQFF
j_gene: TRBJ2-1; v_gene: TRBV30; len: 18; d_gene: TRBD2; abundance: NA; CDR3nt: TGTGCCTGGATCCCCCCCGGGACTAGCGGGAGCTGGTCTAATGAGCAGTTCTTC; CDR3aa: CAWIPPGTSGSWSNEQFF
j_gene: TRBJ1-3; v_gene: TRBV6-6; len: 15; d_gene: NA; abundance: few; CDR3nt: TGTGCCAGCAGGACGGCCGACAGAAGGGGAAACACCATATATTTT; CDR3aa: CASRTADRRGNTIYF
j_gene: TRBJ2-7; v_gene: TRBV4-1; len: 15; d_gene: NA; abundance: NA; CDR3nt: TGCGCCAGCAGCCAAGTCTTTTTGCAGGGTGACGAGCAGTACTTC; CDR3aa: CASSQVFLQGDEQYF
j_gene: TRBJ1-2; v_gene: TRBV7-9; len: 13; d_gene: TRBD1; abundance: NA; CDR3nt: TGTGCCAGCAGCCCGGGAGGGGGCGGTGGCTACACCTTC; CDR3aa: CASSPGGGGGYTF
j_gene: TRBJ2-2; v_gene: TRBV18; len: 13; d_gene: NA; abundance: NA; CDR3nt: TGTGCCAGCTCACCAAGCGGCACCGGGGAGCTGTTTTTT; CDR3aa: CASSPSGTGELFF
j_gene: TRBJ1-4; v_gene: TRBV19; len: 14; d_gene: NA; abundance: NA; CDR3nt: TGTGCCAGTAGGTCTTTAACAACTAATGAAAAACTGTTTTTT; CDR3aa: CASRSLTTNEKLFF
j_gene: TRBJ2-5; v_gene: TRBV30; len: 14; d_gene: NA; abundance: NA; CDR3nt: TGTGCCTGGACCCCGGGGGGCCGGAGGGAGACCCAGTACTTC; CDR3aa: CAWTPGGRRETQYF
j_gene: TRBJ2-1; v_gene: TRBV7-9; len: 15; d_gene: TRBD1; abundance: NA; CDR3nt: TGTGCCAGCAGCTTAGGGACAGGGATCTACAATGAGCAGTTCTTC; CDR3aa: CASSLGTGIYNEQFF
j_gene: TRBJ1-2; v_gene: TRBV6-5; len: 16; d_gene: TRBD1; abundance: NA; CDR3nt: TGTGCCAGCAGTTACTCGGGGACAGGGGGCGGTTATGGCTACACCTTC; CDR3aa: CASSYSGTGGGYGYTF
j_gene: TRBJ2-5; v_gene: TRBV27; len: 15; d_gene: TRBD2; abundance: few; CDR3nt: TGTGCCAGCAGCTTTAGCGGGGGAGCCGGGGAGACCCAGTACTTC; CDR3aa: CASSFSGGAGETQYF
j_gene: TRBJ2-7; v_gene: TRBV15; len: 16; d_gene: NA; abundance: NA; CDR3nt: TGTGCCACCAGCAGAGGCAGGACAGTTCTATCCTACGAGCAGTACTTC; CDR3aa: CATSRGRTVLSYEQYF
j_gene: TRBJ1-5; v_gene: TRBV10-3; len: 14; d_gene: TRBD1; abundance: NA; CDR3nt: TGTGCCATCGGGGACAGGACGAAAGATCAGCCCCAGCATTTT; CDR3aa: CAIGDRTKDQPQHF
j_gene: TRBJ2-5; v_gene: TRBV6-1; len: 16; d_gene: NA; abundance: once; CDR3nt: TGTGCCAGCAGTGAACGGTCAGGGGGGTACCAAGAGACCCAGTACTTC; CDR3aa: CASSERSGGYQETQYF
j_gene: TRBJ2-3; v_gene: TRBV5-6; len: 15; d_gene: NA; abundance: NA; CDR3nt: TGTGCCAGCAGCGGATTTGACAGGTTCACAGATACGCAGTATTTT; CDR3aa: CASSGFDRFTDTQYF
j_gene: TRBJ2-5; v_gene: TRBV16; len: 13; d_gene: TRBD1; abundance: NA; CDR3nt: TGTGCCAGCAGCCGAGGACAGGGGGAGACCCAGTACTTC; CDR3aa: CASSRGQGETQYF
j_gene: TRBJ1-1; v_gene: TRBV5-5; len: 17; d_gene: NA; abundance: NA; CDR3nt: TGTGCCAGCAGCTTCGACAGATTGGTTTCATCGAAGACTGAAGCTTTCTTT; CDR3aa: CASSFDRLVSSKTEAFF
j_gene: TRBJ2-7; v_gene: TRBV28; len: 16; d_gene: TRBD2; abundance: NA; CDR3nt: TGTGCCAGCAGTTTAGGTGGGACTAGCGGGAGTTACGAGCAGTACTTC; CDR3aa: CASSLGGTSGSYEQYF